This entry is about one TCR beta chain. The sample is drawn from a study of blood T cell repertoires in COVID-19. The wider study: There were acute and convalescent COVID-19 samples, and they came from the United States, Italy and Spain. The cDNA or gDNA used as material had been derived from T cells, B-cell-depleted T cells, or PBMCs.

Only in-frame clones appear in the TCRdb table, and some are missing; sequencing was by immunoSEQ multiplex PCR. The data hold about 140,000 clones, with approximately 86% observed a single time. The CDR3 is 14 amino acids. Per the germline V gene, CDR1 is LNHDA and CDR2 is SQIVND (reference sequence). The trim removed 6 bases at V and 1 base at J, leaving 5 bases unmatched. The V gene is TRBV19, the J gene TRBJ1-1; 7 bases fit TRBD1. The sequence came from a human donor in a cohort sampled during active COVID-19. The specimen was peripheral blood. As DNA, the CDR3 is TGTGCCAGTAGCCCTGGGACAGCGAACACTGAAGCTTTCTTT. It yields the protein CASSPGTANTEAFF.